This TCR beta chain was obtained from a study of blood T cell repertoires in COVID-19. The overall study: Spain, Italy and the United States supplied samples that represented acute and convalescent COVID-19. Nucleic acid was either cDNA or gDNA, and it came from T cells, B-cell-depleted T cells, or PBMCs.

Per the authors' pipeline: Estimation of nucleated cell counts relied on the amplification of reference gene primers. TCRdb's copy holds only in-frame clones and misses some; the assay was immunoSEQ multiplex PCR. The V and J calls and the clone size are those of that table, but D and trimming were determined from the DNA. The table has approximately 250,000 clones, 75% to 90% seen once; the top ten hold 8% to 9.5%. Germline CDR1 SNHLY, CDR2 FYNNEI. CDR3 length equals 14 residues. V lost 6 bases to trimming and J lost 6 bases; unmatched junction nucleotides: 6. This clone was seen a few times. Sequenced input: peripheral blood. This clonotype was sampled from a human donor in a cohort sampled during active COVID-19. The V gene is TRBV2, the J gene TRBJ2-3, with 10 bases that match TRBD2. CDR3 in DNA: TGTGCCAGCAGATCCGGGACTAGCGCTGATACGCAGTATTTT. Protein product: CASRSGTSADTQYF.